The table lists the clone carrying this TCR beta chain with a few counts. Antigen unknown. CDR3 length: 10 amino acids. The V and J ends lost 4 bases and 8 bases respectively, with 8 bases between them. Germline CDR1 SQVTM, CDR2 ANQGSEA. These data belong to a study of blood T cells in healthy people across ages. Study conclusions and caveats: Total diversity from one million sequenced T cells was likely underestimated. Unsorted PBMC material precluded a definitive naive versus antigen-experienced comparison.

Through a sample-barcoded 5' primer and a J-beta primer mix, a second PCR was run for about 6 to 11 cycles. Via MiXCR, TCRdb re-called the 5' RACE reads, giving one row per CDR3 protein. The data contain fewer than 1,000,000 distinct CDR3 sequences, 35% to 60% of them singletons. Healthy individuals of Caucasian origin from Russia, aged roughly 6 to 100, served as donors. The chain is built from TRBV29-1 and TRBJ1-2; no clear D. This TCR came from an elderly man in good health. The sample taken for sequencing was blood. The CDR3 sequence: CSVGTGGYTF. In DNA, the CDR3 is TGCAGCGTTGGGACCGGAGGCTACACCTTC.